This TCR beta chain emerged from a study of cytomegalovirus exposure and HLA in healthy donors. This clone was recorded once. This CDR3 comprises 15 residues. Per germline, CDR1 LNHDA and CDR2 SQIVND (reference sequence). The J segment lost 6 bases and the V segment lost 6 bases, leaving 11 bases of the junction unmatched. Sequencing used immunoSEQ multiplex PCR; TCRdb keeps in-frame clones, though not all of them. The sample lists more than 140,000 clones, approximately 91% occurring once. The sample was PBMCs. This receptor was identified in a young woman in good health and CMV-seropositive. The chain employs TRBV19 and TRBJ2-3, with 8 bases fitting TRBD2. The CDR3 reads CASSKGSGSRDTQYF. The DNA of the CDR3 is TGTGCCAGTAGCAAGGGGAGCGGGAGTAGGGATACGCAGTATTTT. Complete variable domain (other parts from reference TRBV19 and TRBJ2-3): DGGITQSPKYLFRKEGQNVTLSCEQNLNHDAMYWYRQDPGQGLRLIYYSQIVNDFQKGDIAEGYSVSREKKESFPLTVTSAQKNPTAFYLCASSKGSGSRDTQYFGPGTRLTVL.